Listed below are T cell receptor beta chains from one sample, sequenced in a study of long-term antiretroviral therapy in people with HIV. TCRdb keeps only in-frame clones here, not all; method: immunoSEQ multiplex PCR. The table shows 36,000 or so clones, with roughly four fifths occurring only once. The sample in question was unsorted PBMCs, obtained 0.6 years after starting antiretroviral therapy. The receptors were gathered from a man in his late teens or twenties with HIV. Both conserved end residues are part of each CDR3. Fields, in order: J gene, V gene, CDR3 protein.

J gene: TRBJ2-7
V gene: TRBV5-1
CDR3 protein: CASRDQTSVYEQYF

J gene: TRBJ1-5
V gene: TRBV2
CDR3 protein: CASSGDGSNQPQHF

J gene: TRBJ1-1
V gene: TRBV6-5
CDR3 protein: CASSYSSGRTNTEAFF

J gene: TRBJ2-2
V gene: TRBV19
CDR3 protein: CASSMGWARELFF

J gene: TRBJ2-7
V gene: TRBV2
CDR3 protein: CASKQDLSSYEQYF

J gene: TRBJ2-3
V gene: TRBV4-2
CDR3 protein: CASSQETGRRTDTQYF

J gene: TRBJ2-7
V gene: TRBV6-5
CDR3 protein: CASKRGQGAYEQYF

J gene: TRBJ2-2
V gene: TRBV4-3
CDR3 protein: CASSQRDSSTGELFF

J gene: TRBJ1-2
V gene: TRBV28
CDR3 protein: CASSTGSANYGYTF

J gene: TRBJ2-1
V gene: TRBV6-6
CDR3 protein: CASGTSVYEQFF

J gene: TRBJ2-7
V gene: TRBV27
CDR3 protein: CASSPITGTSSYEQYF

J gene: TRBJ2-2
V gene: TRBV11-2
CDR3 protein: CASSPTGGTGELFF

J gene: TRBJ1-1
V gene: TRBV19
CDR3 protein: CASSPSRTGNTEAFF

J gene: TRBJ2-6
V gene: TRBV7-8
CDR3 protein: CASSSQGQFGANVLTF

J gene: TRBJ2-7
V gene: TRBV6-8
CDR3 protein: CASTHLDGTSYEQYF

J gene: TRBJ1-2
V gene: TRBV6-5
CDR3 protein: CASSSTGEYGYTF

J gene: TRBJ1-2
V gene: TRBV28
CDR3 protein: CASSLDSLNYGYTF

J gene: TRBJ1-4
V gene: TRBV7-9
CDR3 protein: CASSLARGEKLFF

J gene: TRBJ2-7
V gene: TRBV6-5
CDR3 protein: CASTRTSGSYEQYF

J gene: .
V gene: TRBV9
CDR3 protein: CASSTQGGDDEQYF

J gene: TRBJ1-2
V gene: TRBV7-2
CDR3 protein: CASSLLGYTF

J gene: TRBJ2-7
V gene: TRBV9
CDR3 protein: CASSSTTGGEQYF

J gene: TRBJ1-4
V gene: TRBV11-2
CDR3 protein: CASSLGGGLGEKLFF

J gene: TRBJ2-3
V gene: TRBV7-2
CDR3 protein: CASSLAVSVPGTDTQYF

J gene: TRBJ1-1
V gene: TRBV7-9
CDR3 protein: CASSYGMNTEAFF

J gene: TRBJ2-7
V gene: TRBV28
CDR3 protein: CASSLVTGGAFYEQYF

J gene: TRBJ2-3
V gene: TRBV28
CDR3 protein: CASSIRDTQYF

J gene: TRBJ1-3
V gene: TRBV4-1
CDR3 protein: CASSQNPIGGAGNTIYF

J gene: TRBJ1-1
V gene: TRBV19
CDR3 protein: CASSVGWGTEAFF

J gene: TRBJ1-1
V gene: TRBV11-2
CDR3 protein: CASSLVAGRGMNTEAFF

J gene: TRBJ1-5
V gene: TRBV5-5
CDR3 protein: CASSSRGQSNQPQHF

J gene: TRBJ2-7
V gene: TRBV6-5
CDR3 protein: CASSPLTYEQYF

J gene: TRBJ2-7
V gene: TRBV15
CDR3 protein: CATSRDQTYPYEQYF

J gene: TRBJ1-2
V gene: TRBV28
CDR3 protein: CASSFQRYGYTF

J gene: TRBJ1-2
V gene: TRBV5-4
CDR3 protein: CASSPFTGQSYYGYTF

J gene: TRBJ1-4
V gene: TRBV19
CDR3 protein: CASSPPGQSPGGEKLFF

J gene: TRBJ1-5
V gene: TRBV28
CDR3 protein: CASSSMFDVWDSNQPQHF

J gene: TRBJ2-7
V gene: TRBV28
CDR3 protein: CASSFRGSSYEQYF

J gene: TRBJ2-7
V gene: TRBV6-5
CDR3 protein: CASRFLQGYEQYF

J gene: TRBJ2-1
V gene: TRBV15
CDR3 protein: CATSSSQGFNEQFF

J gene: TRBJ2-7
V gene: TRBV5-1
CDR3 protein: CASSSQGTLTYEQYF

J gene: TRBJ2-3
V gene: TRBV19
CDR3 protein: CASSTPLAGSYDTQYF

J gene: TRBJ1-1
V gene: TRBV5-1
CDR3 protein: CASSLGSGTNTEAFF

J gene: TRBJ2-3
V gene: TRBV6-1
CDR3 protein: CASSKGATRTDTQYF

J gene: TRBJ2-7
V gene: TRBV13
CDR3 protein: CASSLGRVESQQYF

J gene: TRBJ2-1
V gene: TRBV7-9
CDR3 protein: CASSLAGTYNEQFF

J gene: TRBJ1-1
V gene: TRBV5-4
CDR3 protein: CASSPDSTEAFF

J gene: TRBJ2-5
V gene: TRBV28
CDR3 protein: CASSLNMETQYF

J gene: TRBJ2-1
V gene: TRBV11-2
CDR3 protein: CASSPGGLAHYNEQFF

J gene: TRBJ2-3
V gene: TRBV9
CDR3 protein: CASSVDGTGIGTDTQYF

J gene: TRBJ2-2
V gene: TRBV9
CDR3 protein: CATGPTAYTGELFF

J gene: TRBJ2-1
V gene: TRBV5-1
CDR3 protein: CASSRKNTDEQFF

J gene: TRBJ2-2
V gene: TRBV9
CDR3 protein: CASSEFSTGELFF

J gene: TRBJ1-2
V gene: TRBV11-2
CDR3 protein: CASSLSRATGYTF